Shown below are 20 T cell receptor beta chains from a single sample sequenced in a study of beta chain features in type 1 diabetes. Study-wide results and caveats: There was a moderate but significant shortening of TCRB CDR3s in all four CD4+ subsets of Type 1 diabetes patients.

These receptors have no identified antigens. Since all of the isolated RNA was reverse transcribed, expressed TCRB transcripts were what got sequenced. Profiling relied on immunoSEQ multiplex PCR, and the TCRdb table lists in-frame clones only, not all of them. The profile shows 680,000 or so clones, around 15% of them singletons. Sequencing input: naive CD4+ T cells from blood. Every receptor here comes from a man in his late teens or twenties with type 1 diabetes.

V gene TRBV5-1 combines with J gene TRBJ1-6; D gene unclear. Trimming shortened V by 1 base and J by 5 bases, and 7 bases separated the two germline ends. This CDR3 is 14 amino acids long. The germline V gene encodes CDR1 SGHRS and CDR2 YFSETQ. Written as DNA, the CDR3 is TGCGCCAGCAGCTTGACAGTGGATAATTCACCCCTCCACTTT. It encodes CASSLTVDNSPLHF. The full variable domain, with the rest looked up from reference TRBV5-1 and TRBJ1-6, is KAGVTQTPRYLIKTRGQQVTLSCSPISGHRSVSWYQQTPGQGLQFLFEYFSETQRNKGNFPGRFSGRQFSNSRSEMNVSTLELGDSALYLCASSLTVDNSPLHFGNGTRLTVT.

The CDR3 bases are TGCAGCACTGGACAGCAGCCCCAGCATTTT. Translation: CSTGQQPQHF. J is TRBJ1-5 and V is TRBV20-1, with D possibly TRBD1 on 6 matching bases. The CDR3 spans 10 residues. CDR1 is DFQATT, CDR2 SNEGSKA, per germline (reference sequence).

This clone has more than one count but fewer than ten. The CDR3, as DNA: TGCGCCAGCAGCTTAGGGGACACTGAAGCTTTCTTT. Residues: CASSLGDTEAFF. The chain carries TRBV4-1 and TRBJ1-1; D may be TRBD1 (5 bases). V was cut by 5 bases and J by 3 bases, with 7 bases left in between. The V gene's germline CDR1 is MGHRA and CDR2 YSYEKL. The CDR3 is made up of 12 amino acids.

The J gene is TRBJ1-2, the V gene TRBV27, with 8 nucleotides matching TRBD1. With 6 bases clipped from V and 8 bases from J, the junction kept 11 bases outside the gene matches. This CDR3 has 14 amino acids. The germline gives CDR1 MNHEY, CDR2 SMNVEV (reference sequence). The chain's CDR3 is CASRGDRRALGYTF. The CDR3 DNA reads TGTGCCAGCAGGGGGGACAGGCGGGCGTTGGGCTACACCTTC.

This rearrangement joins TRBV11-3 to TRBJ1-1; weak D call: TRBD1 (6 bases). V lost 5 bases and J lost 0, with 13 bases in between. This CDR3 spans 15 amino acids. Germline loops: CDR1 SGHNT, CDR2 YENEEA. The CDR3 region is CASSPIQGLNTEAFF. CDR3 coding DNA: TGTGCCAGCAGCCCCATCCAGGGGTTGAACACTGAAGCTTTCTTT. Together with reference TRBV11-3 and TRBJ1-1, the CDR3 gives the full variable domain: EAGVVQSPRYKIIEKKQPVAFWCNPISGHNTLYWYLQNLGQGPELLIRYENEEAVDDSQLPKDRFSAERLKGVDSTLKIQPAELGDSAVYLCASSPIQGLNTEAFFGQGTRLTVV.

The chain employs TRBV5-4 and TRBJ2-4; D might be TRBD2 (5 bases). V lost 2 bases and J 0 bases, leaving 12 bases between the germline ends. Germline-derived CDR1 and CDR2 are SGHNT and YYREEE (reference sequence). The CDR3 is 16 residues long. CDR3 protein: CASSFVSGLAKNIQYF. The CDR3 region has the DNA TGTGCCAGCAGCTTTGTCAGCGGCTTAGCCAAAAACATTCAGTACTTC.

The CDR3 is CASSLVQGASDGYTF. The CDR3, as DNA: TGTGCCAGCAGTTTAGTGCAGGGGGCTAGCGATGGCTACACCTTC. This sequence joins TRBV28 and TRBJ1-2; 8 bases are shared with TRBD1. The CDR3 has 15 amino acids. Germline values: CDR1 MDHEN, CDR2 SYDVKM. Trimming took 2 bases from V and 6 from J; bases not matched to a gene: 8.

This clone was detected only a few times. V and J are TRBV5-1 and TRBJ1-2; 10 nucleotides agree with TRBD1. V trimming: 0 bases; J trimming: 8 bases; junction bases outside the gene matches: 10. The CDR3 length is 16 residues. Per germline, CDR1 SGHRS and CDR2 YFSETQ. Here the CDR3 DNA reads TGCGCCAGCAGCTTGGCCGGGACAGGGGAAATCAACGGCTACACCTTC. As protein: CASSLAGTGEINGYTF.

This chain uses TRBV10-3 with TRBJ2-7; no clear D. The CDR3 runs 15 residues. V was pared by 4 bases and J by 0 bases, with 13 bases between. CDR1 and CDR2 (germline): ENHRY, SYGVKD. In nucleotides, the CDR3 is TGTGCCATCAGTGCTGTGGGGTCTGGCTCCTACGAGCAGTACTTC. This translates into CAISAVGSGSYEQYF.

Concerning this clone itself: The junction departs from germline at one end; a sequencing error may be responsible. The chain has TRBV2 and TRBJ1-2, with TRBD1 identical over 11 bases. Germline-derived CDR1 and CDR2 are SNHLY and FYNNEI. The CDR3 extends over 12 amino acids. CDR3 loop: CASSEGQGVIAF. Written as DNA, the CDR3 is TGTGCCAGCAGCGAGGGACAGGGGGTGATCGCCTTC. Supplemented by reference TRBV2 and TRBJ1-2, the full variable domain reads EPEVTQTPSHQVTQMGQEVILRCVPISNHLYFYWYRQILGQKVEFLVSFYNNEISEKSEIFDDQFSVERPDGSNFTLKIRSTKLEDSAMYFCASSEGQGVIAFGSGTRLTVV.

The genes are TRBV11-1 and TRBJ2-7, with unresolved D. The CDR3 contains 16 residues. Trimming stripped 2 bases from V and 2 bases from J, with 16 bases between. CDR1 is SGHAT and CDR2 is FQDESV in the germline V gene (reference sequence). CDR3 nucleotides: TGTGCCAGCAGCTTAACTCCTCAGGTATCACCCTACGAGCAGTACTTC. This translates into CASSLTPQVSPYEQYF.

This sequence joins TRBV30 and TRBJ1-1; tentatively, D is TRBD1 (5 bases). The germline V gene has CDR1 GTSNPN and CDR2 SVGIG (reference sequence). The length of the CDR3 is 13 residues. Deletions cut 3 bases from V and 8 bases from J, with 16 bases between. The CDR3 coding sequence is TGTGCCTGGAGGGATGGAAAGACAGTCGAAGCTTTCTTT. Translation: CAWRDGKTVEAFF. Full variable domain (outside the CDR3, taken from reference TRBV30 and TRBJ1-1): SQTIHQWPATLVQPVGSPLSLECTVEGTSNPNLYWYRQAAGRGLQLLFYSVGIGQISSEVPQNLSASRPQDRQFILSSKKLLLSDSGFYLCAWRDGKTVEAFFGQGTRLTVV.

The table lists this clone with a few counts. Other DNA variants within this sample encode the same CDR3. The CDR3 bases are TGTGCCAGTAGTAACGGACAGGGGAACACTGAAGCTTTCTTT. Its protein is CASSNGQGNTEAFF. The genes are TRBV19 and TRBJ1-1, with 8 bases aligning to TRBD1. Germline V gene sequence: CDR1 LNHDA, CDR2 SQIVND (reference sequence). This CDR3 has 14 amino acids. Unmatched junction bases numbered 2, after V lost 4 bases and J lost 1 base.

V gene TRBV18 combines with J gene TRBJ1-1, with D possibly TRBD1 on 5 matching bases. Trimming left V 6 bases short and J 4 bases short, with 18 bases between. Germline CDR1 KGHSH, CDR2 LQKENI. CDR3 length: 15 residues. Written as DNA, the CDR3 is TGTGCCAGCTCCCGACAGCCTTTATCGGGCACTGAAGCTTTCTTT. It encodes CASSRQPLSGTEAFF.

The V call is TRBV15, the J call TRBJ2-7; 10 nucleotides line up with TRBD1. This CDR3 has 13 amino acids. J was trimmed by 3 bases and V by 11 bases; bases with no gene match: 7. Germline CDR1 and CDR2: LNHNV and YYDKDF (reference sequence). CDR3 in amino acids: CASNRDRGYEQYF. CDR3 bases: TGTGCCTCCAACCGGGACAGGGGCTACGAGCAGTACTTC.

V usage is TRBV10-3 and J usage is TRBJ1-1; perhaps TRBD1 as D (5 bases). Per germline, CDR1 ENHRY and CDR2 SYGVKD. The CDR3 extends over 15 amino acids. The ends were cut back, 6 bases at V and 3 bases at J, with 17 bases in the middle. Here the CDR3 reads CAISIRDLRDTEAFF. The DNA of the CDR3 is TGTGCCATCAGCATCCGGGACCTTCGGGACACTGAAGCTTTCTTT.

This clone was seen only a few times. The chain joins TRBV7-9 to TRBJ2-7; no definite D call. The CDR3 is made up of 13 amino acids. Trimming removed 5 bases from V and 6 bases from J, with 14 bases in between. Germline loops: CDR1 SEHNR, CDR2 FQNEAQ (reference sequence). The CDR3, as DNA: TGTGCCAGCAGCCGCCAGGAGTCAACCGAGCAGTACTTC. Its translation is CASSRQESTEQYF. Full variable domain (outside the CDR3, taken from reference TRBV7-9 and TRBJ2-7): DTGVSQNPRHKITKRGQNVTFRCDPISEHNRLYWYRQTLGQGPEFLTYFQNEAQLEKSRLLSDRFSAERPKGSFSTLEIQRTEQGDSAMYLCASSRQESTEQYFGPGTRLTVT.

The chain links TRBV11-3 to TRBJ2-2; a possible D gene is TRBD1 (6 bases). This CDR3 is built from 15 residues. CDR1 SGHNT and CDR2 YENEEA come from the germline V gene. Trimming removed 5 bases at V and 3 bases at J, with 13 bases between. CDR3 protein: CASSRQVPYTGELFF. The CDR3 DNA follows: TGTGCCAGCAGCCGACAGGTACCATACACCGGGGAGCTGTTTTTT.

This clone was seen a few times. This chain joins TRBV9 and TRBJ2-3; no clear D gene. This CDR3 region has 14 residues. CDR1 is SGDLS and CDR2 is YYNGEE in the germline V gene. Trimming took 4 bases from V and 2 from J, leaving 11 bases between them. The CDR3 sequence: CASSPPGSTDTQYF. CDR3 coding DNA: TGTGCCAGCAGCCCCCCCGGGTCCACAGATACGCAGTATTTT.

With respect to this clone: Relative to the germline gene, one junction end is altered; a read error may explain this. The rearrangement uses TRBV18 and TRBJ1-1; maybe TRBD1 (6 bases). CDR3 size: 13 residues. From germline, CDR1 is KGHSH and CDR2 LQKENI. The CDR3 region has the DNA TGTGCCAGCTCAGTGTCCCGGGACACCGAAGCTTTCTTT. It is translated as CASSVSRDTEAFF.